This T cell receptor (beta chain) was captured by sequencing in a study of shared clonotypes between healthy human individuals (dated by TCRdb to 2019 to 2021). With respect to the entire study: The cohort comprised a couple of women and a few men aged 18 to 49 years. Between about 0.9 and 9 billion PBMCs per donor were obtained by leukapheresis. The study deeply sequenced blood TCR repertoires of roughly five healthy adults to estimate repertoire size and the extent of clonotype sharing between individuals. To increase sequencing depth and limit assay-specific biases, different laboratories used diverse techniques to prepare libraries and sequence TCR repertoires. For each donor, CD4 naive and CD4 memory were each given three plates, CD8 naive was given two plates, and CD8 memory was given one plate. The investigation overall reported the following: The small number of donors limited the genetic and exposure-history diversity represented. Compared with non-shared clonotypes, the clonotypes found in all four sorted-subset donors had higher generation probabilities. Sampling was restricted to blood, and TCR repertoires in tissue are likely to differ from TCR repertoires in blood. Pairwise subsampling led to the expectation that sequencing depth would affect the degree of clonotype sharing among donors. Naive subsets generally had larger estimated clonotype richness than memory subsets. Even with the large sequencing depth, rarefaction of the sorted-subset datasets indicated that sequencing was incomplete. Roughly 5.2% of naive CD4, around 3.6% of naive CD8, around 2.3% of memory CD4, and less than 0.45% of memory CD8 clonotypes were shared across a few donors.

TCR CDR3 regions were amplified from genomic DNA by multiplex PCR using the deep immunoSEQ assay. Extracted genomic DNA from each cell subset was spread evenly across all wells of several immunoSEQ 96-well plates, with each plate serving as a replicate. Each replicate PCR for sorted subsets received around 200 ng genomic DNA, equal to around 32,000 T cell genomes. Purified libraries were measured with a Qubit 3.0 fluorometer, size-checked on a Bioanalyzer 2100, and measured again with the KAPA Library Quantification kit. Every immunoSEQ 96-well plate was sequenced on a dedicated single-read 150-cycle Illumina NextSeq 550 flow cell. The study's processing was this. Because the immunoSEQ output included only junctional sequences and no quality scores, the filtering could not be the same as the filtering used for full-length reads. To assign V/J genes and CDR3, sequences were annotated against IMGT germline references using PyIR, a Python wrapper for IgBLAST v1.9. Reads were removed for weak V/J assignments (E-value above 1e-6), missing CDR3, stop codons, out-of-frame junctions, or ambiguous translated residues. V3J clonotypes were defined as sequences sharing the same inferred V gene, J gene, and CDR3 amino acid sequence. To compute the percentage overlap between repertoires, the number of shared unique clonotypes was divided by the size of the smaller repertoire. RTK rarefaction, the Chao1 estimator, and Recon v2.1 estimates of unobserved clonotypes were used to assess repertoire richness. For all TCRbeta clonotypes obtained by the gDNA method from a handful of donors, generation probabilities were computed with OLGA. TCRdb took this table from immuneACCESS and kept in-frame rearrangements with V and J called. Such tables lack part of the clones; where checked against another copy, unresolved V genes explain under half of the gap, and the rest is unexplained. Clonal size and the V and J genes are those of that table, whereas D and trimming came from the DNA. The sample table shows about 2.3 million clones, and 85% to 95% are seen once. In total, the top ten clones hold approximately 0.4% of the sample.

V is shortened by 6 bases, J by 5 bases, and the region joining them spans 14 bases. Based on the germline V gene, the CDR1 and CDR2 sequences are ENHRY and SYGVKD. Measured from the cysteine to the phenylalanine, the CDR3 is 14 residues long. CDR3 DNA only is kept here, 42 bases in frame from base 1. Donors were healthy HIV-negative adults with no recently reported acute infections or vaccinations. Only Caucasian adults living in Nashville, Tennessee, USA were represented among the donors. CD4+ T cells were enriched by magnetic negative selection; naive cells were then positively selected on CD45RA, and the negative fraction formed the memory subset. Blood was obtained by leukapheresis, after which PBMCs were separated by Ficoll-Histopaque density gradient centrifugation and cryopreserved in liquid nitrogen vapor phase. Analytical flow cytometry was used to check the purity and quantity of each magnetically sorted T cell population. Each sorted fraction had its genomic DNA isolated and then quantified by UV absorbance on a Nanodrop 2000c.

This clone was seen only once. This clone's antigen is unknown. No quality values exist for individual bases; no much larger clone is one base distant. The TCR comes from a man aged 18 to 35 in good health. Some clones in this sample may be carry-over from other donors' samples. Specimen: naive CD4+ T cells from PBMCs. Read against the paper, the sample's cell subset or site label means: CD45RA+ positively selected. The rearrangement joined TRBV10-3 to TRBJ2-1; possibly the D gene is TRBD2, per 6 matching bases. CDR3 sequence: CAIREGLDDNEQFF. The nucleotide sequence is given as TGTGCCATCAGGGAGGGACTGGACGACAATGAGCAGTTCTTC.